Many counts were recorded for the clone carrying this T cell receptor (beta chain). The antigen is undetermined. Germline CDR1 and CDR2: SEHNR and FQNEAQ (reference sequence). V lost 5 bases to trimming and J lost 3 bases; unmatched junction nucleotides: 9. The CDR3 loop spans 15 amino acids. This specimen belongs to a study of regulatory T cells in long-lasting Graves disease. Regarding the study as a whole: Those with persistent disease had in common more public clonotypes (more than 2,500) than new patients (approximately 970).

CDR3 regions were amplified by Arm-PCR using iRepertoire HTBI primers to build TCR beta libraries. Using its own MiXCR run on the multiplex PCR reads, TCRdb lists one record per CDR3 protein. The sample yields around 250,000 distinct CDR3 sequences, about 17% seen once. Documented time point: newly diagnosed GD, antithyroid drugs for less than 3 months. PBMCs provided the RNA from which the TCR library was made. An endocrinology unit in Xi'an, China, supplied the patients. These same records also appear under a second study, on T cells in Graves' hyperthyroidism and ophthalmopathy. That source reports: Orbital computed tomography, thyroid ultrasound, serum thyroxine and TRAb, and clinical symptoms together informed the diagnoses. In the analysis, a 13 V-J model separated ophthalmopathy from stable hyperthyroidism.

The chain is built from TRBV7-9 and TRBJ1-2; TRBD1 aligns across 7 bases. This TCR derives from a woman aged 30 to 39 with Graves disease. The specimen was peripheral blood mononuclear cells (PBMCs), collected at new diagnosis, from a patient treated with antithyroid drugs. The CDR3 region is CASSLRQGPYYGYTF. CDR3 DNA: TGTGCCAGCAGCCTAAGACAGGGCCCCTACTATGGCTACACCTTC. The full variable domain, completed using reference TRBV7-9 and TRBJ1-2, is DTGVSQNPRHKITKRGQNVTFRCDPISEHNRLYWYRQTLGQGPEFLTYFQNEAQLEKSRLLSDRFSAERPKGSFSTLEIQRTEQGDSAMYLCASSLRQGPYYGYTFGSGTRLTVV.